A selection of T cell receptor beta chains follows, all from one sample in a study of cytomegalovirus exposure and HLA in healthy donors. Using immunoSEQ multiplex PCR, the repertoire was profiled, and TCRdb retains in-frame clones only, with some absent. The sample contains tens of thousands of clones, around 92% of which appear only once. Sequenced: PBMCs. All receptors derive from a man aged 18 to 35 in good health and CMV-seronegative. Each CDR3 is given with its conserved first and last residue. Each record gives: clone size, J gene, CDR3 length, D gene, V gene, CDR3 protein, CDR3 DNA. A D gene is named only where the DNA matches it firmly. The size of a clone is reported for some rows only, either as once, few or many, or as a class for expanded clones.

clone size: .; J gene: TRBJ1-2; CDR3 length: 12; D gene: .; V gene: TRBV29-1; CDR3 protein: CSVQTGNYGYTF; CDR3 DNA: TGCAGCGTTCAAACGGGGAACTATGGCTACACCTTC
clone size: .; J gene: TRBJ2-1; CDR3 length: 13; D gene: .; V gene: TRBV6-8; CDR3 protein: CASIRLVSKDQFF; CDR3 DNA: TGTGCCAGTATCAGACTAGTCTCGAAAGACCAGTTCTTC
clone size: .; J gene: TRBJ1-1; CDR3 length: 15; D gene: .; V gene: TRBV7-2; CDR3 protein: CASSWTTGMNTEAFF; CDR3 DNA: TGTGCCAGCAGCTGGACGACAGGAATGAACACTGAAGCTTTCTTT
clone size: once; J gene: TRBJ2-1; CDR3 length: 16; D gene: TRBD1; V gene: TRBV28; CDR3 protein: CASSLQRTGPYNEQFF; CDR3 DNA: TGTGCCAGCAGTTTACAACGGACAGGGCCGTACAATGAGCAGTTCTTC
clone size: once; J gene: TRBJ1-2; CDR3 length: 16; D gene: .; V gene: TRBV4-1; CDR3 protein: CASSQVFTGTNYGYTF; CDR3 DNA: TGCGCCAGCAGCCAAGTTTTCACAGGGACTAACTATGGCTACACCTTC
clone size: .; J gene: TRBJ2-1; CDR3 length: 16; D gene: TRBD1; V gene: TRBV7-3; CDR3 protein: CASSLGTGMGYNEQFF; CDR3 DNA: TGTGCCAGCAGCTTAGGGACAGGTATGGGATACAATGAGCAGTTCTTC
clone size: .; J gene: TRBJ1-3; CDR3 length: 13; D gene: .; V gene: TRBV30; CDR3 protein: CALEMGSGNTIYF; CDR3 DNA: TGTGCCTTGGAGATGGGTTCTGGAAACACCATATATTTT
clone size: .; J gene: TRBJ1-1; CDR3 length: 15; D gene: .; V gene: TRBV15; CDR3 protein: CATSRGTRMNTEAFF; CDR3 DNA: TGTGCCACCAGCCGGGGGACGCGAATGAACACTGAAGCTTTCTTT
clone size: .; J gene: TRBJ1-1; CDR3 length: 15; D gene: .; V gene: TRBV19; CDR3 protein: CASKRQENAELEAFF; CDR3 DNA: TGTGCCAGTAAGAGACAGGAGAACGCGGAGCTTGAAGCTTTCTTT
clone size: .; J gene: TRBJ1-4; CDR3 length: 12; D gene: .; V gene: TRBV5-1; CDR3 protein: CASSLDGEKLFF; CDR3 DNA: TGCGCCAGCAGCTTGGACGGGGAAAAACTGTTTTTT
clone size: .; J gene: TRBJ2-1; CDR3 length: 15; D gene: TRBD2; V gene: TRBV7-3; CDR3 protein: CASSLGLAAVDEQFF; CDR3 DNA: TGTGCCAGCAGCTTAGGCCTAGCGGCGGTCGATGAGCAGTTCTTC
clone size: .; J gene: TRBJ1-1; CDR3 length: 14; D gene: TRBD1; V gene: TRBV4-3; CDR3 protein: CASSRGQGWTEAFF; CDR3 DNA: TGCGCCAGCAGCCGAGGACAGGGGTGGACTGAAGCTTTCTTT
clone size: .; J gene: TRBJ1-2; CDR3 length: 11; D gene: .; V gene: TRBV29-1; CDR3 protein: CSVGDTYGYTF; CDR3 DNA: TGCAGCGTTGGTGACACCTATGGCTACACCTTC